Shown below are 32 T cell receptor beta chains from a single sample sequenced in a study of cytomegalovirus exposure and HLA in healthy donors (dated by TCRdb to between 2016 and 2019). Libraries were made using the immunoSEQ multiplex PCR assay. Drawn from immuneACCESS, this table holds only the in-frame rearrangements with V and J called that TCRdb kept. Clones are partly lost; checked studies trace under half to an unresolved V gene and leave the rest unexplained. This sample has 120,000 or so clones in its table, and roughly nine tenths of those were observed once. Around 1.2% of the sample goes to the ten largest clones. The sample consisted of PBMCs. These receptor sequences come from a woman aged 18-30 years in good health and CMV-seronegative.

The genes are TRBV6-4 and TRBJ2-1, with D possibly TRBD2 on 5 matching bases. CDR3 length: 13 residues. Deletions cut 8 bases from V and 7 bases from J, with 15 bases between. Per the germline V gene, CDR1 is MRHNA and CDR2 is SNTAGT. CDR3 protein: CASGSEELNEQFF. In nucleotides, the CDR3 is TGTGCCAGCGGGAGTGAGGAGCTTAATGAGCAGTTCTTC.

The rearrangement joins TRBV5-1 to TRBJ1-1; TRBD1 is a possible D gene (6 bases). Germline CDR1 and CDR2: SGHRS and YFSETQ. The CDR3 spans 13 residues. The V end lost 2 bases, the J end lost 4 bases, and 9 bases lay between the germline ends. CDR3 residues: CASSFGGTTEAFF. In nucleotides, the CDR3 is TGCGCCAGCAGCTTTGGGGGCACCACTGAAGCTTTCTTT.

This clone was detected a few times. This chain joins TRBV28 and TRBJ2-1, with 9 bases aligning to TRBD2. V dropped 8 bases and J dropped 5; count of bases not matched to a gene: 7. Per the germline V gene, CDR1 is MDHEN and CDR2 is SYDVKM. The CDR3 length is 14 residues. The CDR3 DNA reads TGTGCCAGCGGCCGACTAGCGGCACACAATGAGCAGTTCTTC. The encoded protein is CASGRLAAHNEQFF.

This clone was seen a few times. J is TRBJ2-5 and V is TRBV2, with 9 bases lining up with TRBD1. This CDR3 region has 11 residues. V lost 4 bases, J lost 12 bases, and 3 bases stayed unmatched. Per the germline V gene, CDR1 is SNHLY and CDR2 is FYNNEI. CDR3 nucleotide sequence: TGTGCCAGCAGTGCATGGACAGGGGAGTACTTC. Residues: CASSAWTGEYF.

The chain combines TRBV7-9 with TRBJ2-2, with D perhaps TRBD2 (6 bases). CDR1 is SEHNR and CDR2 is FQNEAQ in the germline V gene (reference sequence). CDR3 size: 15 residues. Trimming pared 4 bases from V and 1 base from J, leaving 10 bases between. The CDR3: CASSSRDWNTGELFF. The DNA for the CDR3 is TGTGCCAGCAGCTCCCGGGACTGGAACACCGGGGAGCTGTTTTTT.

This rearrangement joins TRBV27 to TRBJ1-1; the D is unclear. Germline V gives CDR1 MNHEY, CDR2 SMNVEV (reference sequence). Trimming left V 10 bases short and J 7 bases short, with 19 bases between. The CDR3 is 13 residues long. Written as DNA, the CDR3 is TGTGCCACCCAAACTCCCAGCCTAGGTGAAGCTTTCTTT. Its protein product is CATQTPSLGEAFF.

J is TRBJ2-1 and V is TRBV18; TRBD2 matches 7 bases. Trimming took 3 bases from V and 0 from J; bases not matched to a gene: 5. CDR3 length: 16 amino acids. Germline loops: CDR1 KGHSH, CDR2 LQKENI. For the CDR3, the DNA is TGTGCCAGCTCACCTCCTAGCGGAAGCTCCTACAATGAGCAGTTCTTC. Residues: CASSPPSGSSYNEQFF.

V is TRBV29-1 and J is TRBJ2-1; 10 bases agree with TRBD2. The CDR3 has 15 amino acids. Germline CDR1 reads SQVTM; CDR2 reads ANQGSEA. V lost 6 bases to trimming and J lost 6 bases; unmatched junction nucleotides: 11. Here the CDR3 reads CSVAPGSSGGNEQFF. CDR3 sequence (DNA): TGCAGCGTCGCACCGGGGTCTAGCGGGGGCAATGAGCAGTTCTTC.

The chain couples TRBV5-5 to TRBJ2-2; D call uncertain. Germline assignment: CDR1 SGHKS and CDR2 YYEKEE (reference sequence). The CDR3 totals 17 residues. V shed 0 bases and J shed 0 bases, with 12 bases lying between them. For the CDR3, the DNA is TGTGCCAGCAGCTTGGCTCACACCGCTTCGAACACCGGGGAGCTGTTTTTT. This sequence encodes CASSLAHTASNTGELFF.

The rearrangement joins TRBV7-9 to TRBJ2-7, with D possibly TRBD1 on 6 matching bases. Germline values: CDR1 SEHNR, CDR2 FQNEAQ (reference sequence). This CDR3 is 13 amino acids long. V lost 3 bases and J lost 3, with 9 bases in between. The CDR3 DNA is TGTGCCAGCAGCTTTCGAGGGGGCTACGAGCAGTACTTC. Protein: CASSFRGGYEQYF.

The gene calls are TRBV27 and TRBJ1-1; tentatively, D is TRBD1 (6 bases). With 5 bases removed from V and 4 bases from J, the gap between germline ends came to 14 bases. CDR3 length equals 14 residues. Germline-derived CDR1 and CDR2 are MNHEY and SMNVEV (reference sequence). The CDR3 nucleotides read TGTGCCAGCAGTCCCCTAACAGGGTCCACTGAAGCTTTCTTT. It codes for CASSPLTGSTEAFF.

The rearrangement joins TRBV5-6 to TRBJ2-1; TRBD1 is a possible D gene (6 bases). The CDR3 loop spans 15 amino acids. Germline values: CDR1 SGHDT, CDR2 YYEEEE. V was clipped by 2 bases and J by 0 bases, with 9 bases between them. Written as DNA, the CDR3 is TGTGCCAGCAGCTTAGGGGGACGCTCCTACAATGAGCAGTTCTTC. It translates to CASSLGGRSYNEQFF.

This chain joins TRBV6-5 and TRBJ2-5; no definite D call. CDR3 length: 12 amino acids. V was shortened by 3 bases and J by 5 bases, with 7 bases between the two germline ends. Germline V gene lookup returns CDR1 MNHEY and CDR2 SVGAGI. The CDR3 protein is CASSYNAETQYF. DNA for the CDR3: TGTGCCAGCAGTTATAACGCGGAGACCCAGTACTTC.

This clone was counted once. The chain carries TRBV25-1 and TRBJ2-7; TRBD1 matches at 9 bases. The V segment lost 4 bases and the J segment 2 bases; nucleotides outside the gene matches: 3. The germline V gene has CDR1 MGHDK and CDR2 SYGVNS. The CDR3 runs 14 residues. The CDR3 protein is CASSAGTGTYEQYF. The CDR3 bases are TGTGCCAGCAGTGCAGGGACAGGGACCTACGAGCAGTACTTC.

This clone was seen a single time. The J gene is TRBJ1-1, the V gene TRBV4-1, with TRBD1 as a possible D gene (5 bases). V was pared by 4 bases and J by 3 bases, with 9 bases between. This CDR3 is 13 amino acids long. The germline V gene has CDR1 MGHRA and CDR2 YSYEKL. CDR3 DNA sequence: TGCGCCAGCAGCCCCGGGGGGTACACTGAAGCTTTCTTT. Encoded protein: CASSPGGYTEAFF.

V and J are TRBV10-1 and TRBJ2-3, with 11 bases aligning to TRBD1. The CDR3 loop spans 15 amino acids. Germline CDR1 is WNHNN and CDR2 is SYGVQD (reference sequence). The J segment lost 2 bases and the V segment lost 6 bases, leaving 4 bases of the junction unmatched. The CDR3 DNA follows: TGCGCCAGCAGCGGAGGACAGGGGGCCACAGATACGCAGTATTTT. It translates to CASSGGQGATDTQYF.

For the CDR3, the DNA is TGTGCCAGCTCACCGGCGGGGGTTTCGGATCAGCCCCAGCATTTT. Translated, it gives CASSPAGVSDQPQHF. The chain couples TRBV28 to TRBJ1-5; maybe TRBD1 (5 bases). CDR1 MDHEN and CDR2 SYDVKM come from the germline V gene. V was cut by 8 bases and J by 5 bases, with 19 bases left in between. This CDR3 spans 15 amino acids.

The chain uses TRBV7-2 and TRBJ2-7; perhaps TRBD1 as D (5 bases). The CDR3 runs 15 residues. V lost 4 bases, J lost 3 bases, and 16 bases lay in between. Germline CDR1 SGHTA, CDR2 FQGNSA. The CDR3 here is CASSYDSLPHYEQYF. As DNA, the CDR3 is TGTGCCAGCAGCTATGACAGTCTACCTCACTACGAGCAGTACTTC.

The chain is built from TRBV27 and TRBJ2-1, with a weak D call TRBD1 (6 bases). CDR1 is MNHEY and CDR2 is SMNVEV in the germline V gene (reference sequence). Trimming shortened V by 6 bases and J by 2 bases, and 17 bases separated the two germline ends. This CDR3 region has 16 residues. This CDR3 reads CASSLQGFLPYNEQFF. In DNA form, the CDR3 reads TGTGCCAGCAGCTTACAGGGATTTCTGCCCTACAATGAGCAGTTCTTC.

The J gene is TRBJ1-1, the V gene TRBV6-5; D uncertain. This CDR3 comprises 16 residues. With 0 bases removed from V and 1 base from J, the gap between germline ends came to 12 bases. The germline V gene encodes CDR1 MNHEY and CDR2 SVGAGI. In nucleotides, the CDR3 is TGTGCCAGCAGTTACTCCCCGCCAGAAACGAACACTGAAGCTTTCTTT. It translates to CASSYSPPETNTEAFF.

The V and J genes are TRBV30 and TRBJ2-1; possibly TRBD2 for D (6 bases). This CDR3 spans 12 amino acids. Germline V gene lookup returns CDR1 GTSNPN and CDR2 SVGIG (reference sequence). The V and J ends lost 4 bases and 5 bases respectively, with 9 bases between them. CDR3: CAWIRLDNEQFF. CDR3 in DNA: TGTGCCTGGATTAGACTAGACAATGAGCAGTTCTTC. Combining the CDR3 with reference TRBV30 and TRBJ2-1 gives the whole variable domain SQTIHQWPATLVQPVGSPLSLECTVEGTSNPNLYWYRQAAGRGLQLLFYSVGIGQISSEVPQNLSASRPQDRQFILSSKKLLLSDSGFYLCAWIRLDNEQFFGPGTRLTVL.

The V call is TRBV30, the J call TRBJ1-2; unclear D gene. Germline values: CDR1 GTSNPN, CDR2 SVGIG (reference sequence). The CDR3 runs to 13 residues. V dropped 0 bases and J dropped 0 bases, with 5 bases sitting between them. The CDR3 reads CAWSVLTNYGYTF. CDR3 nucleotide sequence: TGTGCCTGGAGTGTACTGACTAACTATGGCTACACCTTC.

The CDR3 is CASSSWTGWTGYGYTF. The CDR3 DNA reads TGTGCCAGCAGCTCATGGACAGGGTGGACGGGTTATGGCTACACCTTC. The chain carries TRBV5-6 and TRBJ1-2, with TRBD1 matching over 8 bases. The CDR3 loop spans 16 amino acids. CDR1 SGHDT and CDR2 YYEEEE come from the germline V gene. The ends lost 3 bases at V and 5 bases at J; junction bases unmatched: 12.

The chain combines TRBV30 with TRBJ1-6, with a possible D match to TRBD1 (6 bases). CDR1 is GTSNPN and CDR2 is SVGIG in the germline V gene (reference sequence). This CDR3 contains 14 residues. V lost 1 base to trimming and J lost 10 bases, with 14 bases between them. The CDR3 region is CAWSDGAGDSPLHF. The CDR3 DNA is TGTGCCTGGAGTGATGGTGCAGGGGACTCACCCCTCCACTTT.

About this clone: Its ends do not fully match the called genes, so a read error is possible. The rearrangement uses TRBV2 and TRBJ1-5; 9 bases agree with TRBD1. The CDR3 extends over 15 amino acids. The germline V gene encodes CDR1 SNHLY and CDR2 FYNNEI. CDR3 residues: CASSQATGGNQPQHF. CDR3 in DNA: TGTGCCAGCAGTCAAGCGACAGGGGGTAATCAGCCCCAGCATTTT.

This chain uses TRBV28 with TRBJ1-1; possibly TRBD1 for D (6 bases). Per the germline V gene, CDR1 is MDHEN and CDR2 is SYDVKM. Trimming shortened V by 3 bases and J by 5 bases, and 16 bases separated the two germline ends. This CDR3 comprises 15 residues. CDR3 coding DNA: TGTGCCAGCAGTTTGGAACAGGGAAGGGGGACTGAAGCTTTCTTT. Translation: CASSLEQGRGTEAFF.

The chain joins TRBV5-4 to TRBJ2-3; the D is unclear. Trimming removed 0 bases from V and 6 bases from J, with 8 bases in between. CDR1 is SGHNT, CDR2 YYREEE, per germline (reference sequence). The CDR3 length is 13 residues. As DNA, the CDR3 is TGTGCCAGCAGCTTGGGAGGAGTGGATACGCAGTATTTT. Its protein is CASSLGGVDTQYF.

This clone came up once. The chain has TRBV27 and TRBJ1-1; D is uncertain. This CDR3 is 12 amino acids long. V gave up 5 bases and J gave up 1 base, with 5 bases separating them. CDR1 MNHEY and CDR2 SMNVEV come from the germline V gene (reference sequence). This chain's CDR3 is CASSAGNTEAFF. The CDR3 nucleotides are TGTGCCAGCAGTGCCGGGAACACTGAAGCTTTCTTT.

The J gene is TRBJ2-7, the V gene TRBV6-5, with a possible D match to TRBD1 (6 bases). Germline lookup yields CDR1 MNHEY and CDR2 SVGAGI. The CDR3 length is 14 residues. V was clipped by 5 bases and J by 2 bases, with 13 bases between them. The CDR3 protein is CASSPLTGTYEQYF. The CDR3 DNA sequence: TGTGCCAGCAGTCCGCTAACAGGGACCTACGAGCAGTACTTC.

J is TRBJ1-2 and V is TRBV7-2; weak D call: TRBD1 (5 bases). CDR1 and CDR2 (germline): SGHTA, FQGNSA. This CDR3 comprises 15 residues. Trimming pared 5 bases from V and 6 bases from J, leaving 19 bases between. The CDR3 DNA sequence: TGTGCCAGCAGCCCCTTTGGGGGACTAGGCAATGGCTACACCTTC. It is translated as CASSPFGGLGNGYTF.

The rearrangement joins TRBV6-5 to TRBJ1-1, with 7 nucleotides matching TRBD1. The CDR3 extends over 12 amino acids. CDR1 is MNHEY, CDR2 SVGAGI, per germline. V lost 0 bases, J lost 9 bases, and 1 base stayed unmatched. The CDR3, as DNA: TGTGCCAGCAGTTACTCGGGACAGAAAGCTTTCTTT. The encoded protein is CASSYSGQKAFF.

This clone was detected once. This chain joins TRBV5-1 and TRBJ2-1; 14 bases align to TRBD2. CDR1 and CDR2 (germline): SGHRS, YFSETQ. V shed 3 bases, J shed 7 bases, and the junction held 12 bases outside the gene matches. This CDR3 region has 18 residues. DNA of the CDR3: TGCGCCAGCAGCTGGGGGATGGTCGGGACTAGCGGGAGAAATGAGCAGTTCTTC. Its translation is CASSWGMVGTSGRNEQFF.